The next 20 T cell receptor beta chains were all read from a single sample in a study of PD-1 blockade in classical Hodgkin lymphoma. The time point denotes: cycle 4 day 1 (C4D1), after more than five weeks of nivolumab. Every patient experienced relapse after autologous stem cell transplantation, and brentuximab vedotin exposure varied. From thawed PBMCs, magnetic negative selection was used to isolate the CD8+ T cells. Only in-frame clones appear in the TCRdb table, and some are missing; sequencing was by immunoSEQ multiplex PCR. The table shows almost 8,500 clones, with around 84% occurring only once. Sequencing was performed on CD8+ T cells from blood, taken before the fourth cycle of nivolumab. The receptors here all came from a human donor with classical Hodgkin lymphoma.

The chain joins TRBV10-3 to TRBJ2-7; tentatively, D is TRBD1 (6 bases). V was cut by 4 bases and J by 2 bases, with 9 bases left in between. Germline V gene data show CDR1 as ENHRY and CDR2 as SYGVKD. The CDR3 loop spans 13 amino acids. The CDR3 is CAISADRAYEQYF. CDR3 sequence (DNA): TGTGCCATCAGTGCGGACAGAGCCTACGAGCAGTACTTC.

The J gene is TRBJ1-3, the V gene TRBV5-4; the match to TRBD1 covers 7 bases. The V segment lost 4 bases and the J segment 3 bases; nucleotides outside the gene matches: 4. CDR3 length: 14 amino acids. CDR1 is SGHNT and CDR2 is YYREEE in the germline V gene (reference sequence). CDR3 sequence reads: CASSGRGIGNTIYF. The CDR3 bases are TGTGCCAGCAGCGGCAGGGGGATTGGAAACACCATATATTTT. Filled out from reference TRBV5-4 and TRBJ1-3, the complete variable domain reads ETGVTQSPTHLIKTRGQQVTLRCSSQSGHNTVSWYQQALGQGPQFIFQYYREEENGRGNFPPRFSGLQFPNYSSELNVNALELDDSALYLCASSGRGIGNTIYFGEGSWLTVV.

V gene TRBV5-6 combines with J gene TRBJ2-2, with 7 bases that match TRBD2. CDR3 length: 15 amino acids. The germline V gene encodes CDR1 SGHDT and CDR2 YYEEEE. V lost 0 bases, J lost 4 bases, and 3 bases stayed unmatched. Here the CDR3 reads CASSLVREGTGELFF. The CDR3 coding sequence is TGTGCCAGCAGCTTGGTCAGGGAGGGCACCGGGGAGCTGTTTTTT.

The chain couples TRBV27 to TRBJ2-3; 14 positions match TRBD2. V was clipped by 2 bases and J by 2 bases; unmatched bases: 9. The CDR3 is 19 residues long. Germline V gene sequence: CDR1 MNHEY, CDR2 SMNVEV (reference sequence). The CDR3 here is CASSLVGTSGGKITDTQYF. In nucleotides, the CDR3 is TGTGCCAGCAGTTTAGTGGGGACTAGCGGGGGAAAAATCACAGATACGCAGTATTTT.

This clone was seen only once. This chain connects TRBV30 to TRBJ2-3; 8 bases match TRBD2. V gave up 3 bases and J gave up 2 bases; unmatched junction bases: 13. The CDR3 extends over 17 amino acids. Germline V CDR1 and CDR2: GTSNPN, SVGIG (reference sequence). CDR3 in DNA: TGTGCCTGGAGCGAATTCCTCTCGGGGGGGCTCACAGATACGCAGTATTTT. Encoded protein: CAWSEFLSGGLTDTQYF.

J is TRBJ2-2 and V is TRBV6-6, with D perhaps TRBD1 (6 bases). This CDR3 is 15 amino acids long. The V and J ends lost 2 bases and 4 bases respectively, with 11 bases between them. The germline V gene has CDR1 MNHNY and CDR2 SVGAGI (reference sequence). In DNA form, the CDR3 reads TGTGCCAGCAGTTACCCAGGGGAAGCCACCGGGGAGCTGTTTTTT. Encoded protein: CASSYPGEATGELFF.

J is TRBJ2-4 and V is TRBV19, with D possibly being TRBD1 (5 bases). Germline V gene sequence: CDR1 LNHDA, CDR2 SQIVND (reference sequence). Trimming cost V 1 base and J 4 bases, with 11 bases left between them. The CDR3 spans 15 residues. As DNA, the CDR3 is TGTGCCAGTAGTATAGGGGCAGGGCCAAAAAACATTCAGTACTTC. This gives the protein CASSIGAGPKNIQYF.

The J gene is TRBJ1-4, the V gene TRBV6-6; D unclear. Germline CDR1 and CDR2: MNHNY and SVGAGI (reference sequence). The CDR3 extends over 12 amino acids. The V end was cut by 5 bases, the J end by 7 bases, with 8 bases between. DNA for the CDR3: TGTGCCAGCAGTGGTGCGTCTGAAAAACTGTTTTTT. Translation: CASSGASEKLFF.

The V and J genes are TRBV5-1 and TRBJ2-5, with a tentative D call TRBD1 (6 bases). The CDR3 length is 14 residues. Trimming took off 3 bases at V and 2 bases at J, with 11 bases between the two ends. Per the germline V gene, CDR1 is SGHRS and CDR2 is YFSETQ. CDR3 amino acids: CASSSDRLQETQYF. The CDR3 bases are TGCGCCAGCAGCTCTGACAGGCTTCAAGAGACCCAGTACTTC.

The gene calls are TRBV12-5 and TRBJ2-2, with D perhaps matching TRBD2 (6 bases). The germline CDR1 and CDR2 sequences are LGHNT and FRNRAP. V was pared by 9 bases and J by 1 base, with 6 bases between. CDR3 length: 12 residues. The CDR3 nucleotides are TGTGCTAGCGGGGGGAACACCGGGGAGCTGTTTTTT. This codes for CASGGNTGELFF.

The V gene is TRBV19, the J gene TRBJ1-3; D call uncertain. V gave up 1 base and J gave up 0 bases, with 10 bases separating them. Germline lookup yields CDR1 LNHDA and CDR2 SQIVND (reference sequence). This CDR3 is 16 amino acids long. CDR3 region: CASSIGYEFSGNTIYF. In nucleotides, the CDR3 is TGTGCCAGTAGTATAGGCTACGAATTCTCTGGAAACACCATATATTTT.

The CDR3 DNA reads as TGTGCCAGCACCCTTGGGACAGGGGCCAACACTGAAGCTTTCTTT. Translation gives CASTLGTGANTEAFF. The chain combines TRBV6-5 with TRBJ1-1; TRBD1 agrees at 10 bases. CDR1 is MNHEY, CDR2 SVGAGI, per germline. The CDR3 consists of 15 residues. J was trimmed by 2 bases and V by 7 bases; bases with no gene match: 7.

The V and J genes are TRBV4-1 and TRBJ2-1; 8 nucleotides agree with TRBD2. V was clipped by 0 bases and J by 4 bases; unmatched bases: 5. The germline gives CDR1 MGHRA, CDR2 YSYEKL. The CDR3 is 16 amino acids. CDR3 DNA: TGCGCCAGCAGCCAAGATAGGAGCGGGGGTTACAATGAGCAGTTCTTC. Residues: CASSQDRSGGYNEQFF.

The chain employs TRBV11-2 and TRBJ2-7; 7 bases are a match to TRBD2. CDR3 length equals 14 residues. CDR1 is SGHAT and CDR2 is FQNNGV in the germline V gene. Trimming removed 3 bases from V and 4 bases from J; junction bases left unmatched: 6. The DNA for the CDR3 is TGTGCCAGCAGCTTCGGGACTAAAAATTACGAGCAGTACTTC. Protein product: CASSFGTKNYEQYF.

The chain employs TRBV4-2 and TRBJ2-5; D unresolved. The end of the DNA aligns better with TRBJ2-7, so the J call may be wrong. The V gene's germline CDR1 is LGHNA and CDR2 YNFKEQ. This CDR3 is built from 16 residues. The CDR3 region has the DNA TGTGCCAGCAGCCAGGCAGGACCCGGCGAGTCCTACGAGCAGTACTTC. Translation gives CASSQAGPGESYEQYF.

The chain employs TRBV30 and TRBJ1-1; D gene unclear. The V gene's germline CDR1 is GTSNPN and CDR2 SVGIG (reference sequence). V lost 4 bases to trimming and J lost 0 bases, with 3 bases between them. CDR3 length: 11 amino acids. CDR3 loop: CAWKLNTEAFF. The CDR3 DNA reads as TGTGCCTGGAAACTGAACACTGAAGCTTTCTTT.

V and J are TRBV14 and TRBJ1-1, with D hard to call. Germline V gene sequence: CDR1 SGHDN, CDR2 FVKESK. Trimming cost V 4 bases and J 2 bases, with 14 bases left between them. CDR3 length: 15 amino acids. The CDR3 DNA is TGTGCCAGCAGCCTCACTATGGGGATAAACACTGAAGCTTTCTTT. This gives the protein CASSLTMGINTEAFF.

This clone was seen a few times. The rearrangement joins TRBV25-1 to TRBJ1-4; 11 bases are shared with TRBD1. Germline-derived CDR1 and CDR2 are MGHDK and SYGVNS. The CDR3 covers 15 residues. Trimming removed 1 base from V and 7 bases from J; junction bases left unmatched: 2. CDR3 sequence: CASSEWGQGGEKLFF. The CDR3 nucleotides read TGTGCCAGCAGTGAATGGGGACAGGGGGGTGAAAAACTGTTTTTT.

The chain is built from TRBV15 and TRBJ2-7; D is unclear. Per germline, CDR1 LNHNV and CDR2 YYDKDF (reference sequence). CDR3 length: 13 amino acids. V was trimmed by 6 bases and J by 3 bases, leaving 12 bases between them. CDR3 protein: CATSTKWDYEQYF. The CDR3 DNA reads TGTGCCACCAGTACGAAGTGGGACTACGAGCAGTACTTC.

The J gene is TRBJ2-7, the V gene TRBV5-8; perhaps D is TRBD1 or TRBD2 (5 bases each). Germline lookup yields CDR1 SGHTS and CDR2 YDEGEE. The length of the CDR3 is 15 residues. V lost 3 bases and J lost 0, with 13 bases in between. The CDR3 is CASSSTGTRSYEQYF. Written as DNA, the CDR3 is TGTGCCAGCAGCTCGACTGGGACCCGCTCCTACGAGCAGTACTTC.